This is a list of T cell receptor beta chains from one sample in a study of regulatory T cells in long-lasting Graves disease. TCRdb itself ran the multiplex PCR reads through MiXCR, one entry per CDR3 protein. The sample contains about 210,000 distinct CDR3 sequences, roughly 18% of which appear only once. The same data also contributed to another study, on T cells in Graves' hyperthyroidism and ophthalmopathy.

Sequences were derived from peripheral blood mononuclear cells (PBMCs), sampled at new diagnosis, from a patient treated with antithyroid drugs. The source of these receptors is a woman aged 30 to 39 with Graves disease. The CDR3 runs from the conserved cysteine through the conserved F or W. The order of the fields is V gene, J gene, clone size, D gene, CDR3 DNA, CDR3 protein. A D gene is named only where the DNA matches it firmly. Not every row has a clone size; where given, it reads once, few, many or a size class.

v_gene: TRBV12-3/TRBV12-4
j_gene: TRBJ1-5
abundance: many
d_gene: NA
CDR3nt: TGTGCCAGCATCCGGGGCCTACCCCTGAGGGACGGTCAGCCCCAGCATTTT
CDR3aa: CASIRGLPLRDGQPQHF

v_gene: TRBV3-1
j_gene: TRBJ2-1
abundance: many
d_gene: NA
CDR3nt: TGTGCCAGCAGCCTTATCTATTACAATGAGCAGTTCTTC
CDR3aa: CASSLIYYNEQFF

v_gene: TRBV9
j_gene: TRBJ1-4
abundance: many
d_gene: TRBD1
CDR3nt: TGTGCCAGCAGCCCTGGGACAGTCGAACTTGAAAAACTGTTTTTT
CDR3aa: CASSPGTVELEKLFF

v_gene: TRBV6-2/TRBV6-3
j_gene: TRBJ2-1
abundance: NA
d_gene: NA
CDR3nt: TGTGCCAGCAGTTTGGAGGGGGGGGGGGATGAGCAGTTCTTC
CDR3aa: CASSLEGGGDEQFF

v_gene: TRBV7-8
j_gene: TRBJ2-5
abundance: NA
d_gene: TRBD2
CDR3nt: TGTGCCAGCGGAAGGACTAGCGGGACGGCAGAGACCCAGTACTTC
CDR3aa: CASGRTSGTAETQYF

v_gene: TRBV10-3
j_gene: TRBJ2-1
abundance: many
d_gene: NA
CDR3nt: TGTGCCATCAGTGACGAGAATTGGGTCAATGAGCAGTTCTTC
CDR3aa: CAISDENWVNEQFF

v_gene: TRBV28
j_gene: TRBJ2-7
abundance: many
d_gene: TRBD2
CDR3nt: TGTGCCAGCAAACGTCGGGGGGACTCCTACGAGCAGTACTTC
CDR3aa: CASKRRGDSYEQYF

v_gene: TRBV4-2
j_gene: TRBJ2-7
abundance: many
d_gene: TRBD2
CDR3nt: TGTGCCAGCAGCCAGGGGACTAGCGGGAACGGACAGTACTTC
CDR3aa: CASSQGTSGNGQYF

v_gene: TRBV6-5
j_gene: TRBJ1-5
abundance: many
d_gene: TRBD1
CDR3nt: TGTGCCAGCAGTTACCCTAACAGGGGTCCCCATCAGCCCCAGCATTTT
CDR3aa: CASSYPNRGPHQPQHF

v_gene: TRBV30
j_gene: TRBJ2-3
abundance: NA
d_gene: NA
CDR3nt: TGTGCCTGGAGTATCCCCCGCAGGACTAGCACAGATACGCAGTATTTT
CDR3aa: CAWSIPRRTSTDTQYF

v_gene: TRBV19
j_gene: TRBJ2-5
abundance: many
d_gene: NA
CDR3nt: TGTGCCAGTAGCCTCGGGGGGCGGGTTCGAGAGACCCAGTACTTC
CDR3aa: CASSLGGRVRETQYF

v_gene: TRBV12-3/TRBV12-4
j_gene: TRBJ2-5
abundance: NA
d_gene: TRBD2
CDR3nt: TGTGCCAGCAGTTTCCGTAGGCGGGAGAGCCCCCGAGAGACCCAGTACTTC
CDR3aa: CASSFRRRESPRETQYF

v_gene: TRBV28
j_gene: TRBJ2-7
abundance: NA
d_gene: TRBD1
CDR3nt: TGTGCCAGCAGTTTATACAGGGGCCACCGCGAGCAGTACTTC
CDR3aa: CASSLYRGHREQYF

v_gene: TRBV3-1
j_gene: TRBJ1-1
abundance: many
d_gene: NA
CDR3nt: TGTGCCAGCAGCCAAGGCAGGTCCTACACTGAAGCTTTCTTT
CDR3aa: CASSQGRSYTEAFF

v_gene: TRBV19
j_gene: TRBJ1-1
abundance: few
d_gene: TRBD1
CDR3nt: TGTGCCAGTAGTATAGGAGGGGGCATCACTGAAGCTTTCTTT
CDR3aa: CASSIGGGITEAFF

v_gene: TRBV12-3/TRBV12-4
j_gene: TRBJ1-2
abundance: many
d_gene: TRBD1
CDR3nt: TGTGCCAGCAGTTTCGGACAGGGTTTCGGCTACACCTTC
CDR3aa: CASSFGQGFGYTF

v_gene: TRBV5-6
j_gene: TRBJ2-3
abundance: NA
d_gene: TRBD2
CDR3nt: TGTGCCAGCAGCTTGGGGACTAGCGGGAGTATAGATACGCAGTATTTT
CDR3aa: CASSLGTSGSIDTQYF

v_gene: TRBV19
j_gene: TRBJ1-1
abundance: many
d_gene: NA
CDR3nt: TGTGCCAGTAGTTACCCCATCTCAGGGGCTGAAGCTTTCTTT
CDR3aa: CASSYPISGAEAFF

v_gene: TRBV11-2
j_gene: TRBJ1-5
abundance: many
d_gene: NA
CDR3nt: TGTGCCAGCAGCTTGGGGGACCCGACTATCGATCAGCCCCAGCATTTT
CDR3aa: CASSLGDPTIDQPQHF

v_gene: TRBV9
j_gene: TRBJ1-1
abundance: many
d_gene: NA
CDR3nt: TGTGCCAGCAGCGTAGCTTCTTCGGGTCCTGAAGCTTTCTTT
CDR3aa: CASSVASSGPEAFF

v_gene: TRBV11-3
j_gene: TRBJ1-2
abundance: few
d_gene: TRBD1
CDR3nt: TGTGCCAGCAGCTCCGGACAGGGGAGCTATGGCTACACCTTC
CDR3aa: CASSSGQGSYGYTF

v_gene: TRBV7-9
j_gene: TRBJ2-7
abundance: many
d_gene: TRBD1
CDR3nt: TGTGCCAGCAGCCCCGGGACAGGGTTCGACGAGCAGTACTTC
CDR3aa: CASSPGTGFDEQYF

v_gene: TRBV20-1
j_gene: TRBJ1-5
abundance: NA
d_gene: TRBD1
CDR3nt: TGCAGTGGCCTGAGCGGGACAGGGGTTCAGCCCCAGCATTTT
CDR3aa: CSGLSGTGVQPQHF

v_gene: TRBV28
j_gene: TRBJ1-1
abundance: many
d_gene: NA
CDR3nt: TGTGCCAGCAGCTCGCGACTGGAGACGGGCTGGAACACTGAAGCTTTCTTT
CDR3aa: CASSSRLETGWNTEAFF

v_gene: TRBV20-1
j_gene: TRBJ1-6
abundance: many
d_gene: TRBD1
CDR3nt: TGCAGTGCTGAAGCTGGGACAGGGGATAATTCACCCCTCCACTTT
CDR3aa: CSAEAGTGDNSPLHF

v_gene: TRBV7-7
j_gene: TRBJ2-1
abundance: few
d_gene: NA
CDR3nt: TGTGCTAGCAGCTTGAACCGGGACACCTACAATGAGCAGTTCTTC
CDR3aa: CASSLNRDTYNEQFF

v_gene: TRBV2
j_gene: TRBJ1-6
abundance: many
d_gene: NA
CDR3nt: TGTGCCAGCAGTGAGCGGAACAGGCAGAGAAATTCACCCCTCCACTTT
CDR3aa: CASSERNRQRNSPLHF

v_gene: TRBV2
j_gene: TRBJ2-1
abundance: many
d_gene: TRBD2
CDR3nt: TGTGCCAGCAACGGGGGGCTAGCGGGAGGGGGGGCTTACAATGAGCAGTTCTTC
CDR3aa: CASNGGLAGGGAYNEQFF

v_gene: TRBV3-1
j_gene: TRBJ2-3
abundance: many
d_gene: NA
CDR3nt: TGTGCCAGCAGTTTAGGTGTGGGCAAACGATCCACAGATACGCAGTATTTT
CDR3aa: CASSLGVGKRSTDTQYF

v_gene: TRBV27
j_gene: TRBJ1-2
abundance: many
d_gene: NA
CDR3nt: TGTGCCAGCAGTTCCGCCACAGGGGGCTACACCTTC
CDR3aa: CASSSATGGYTF

v_gene: TRBV2
j_gene: TRBJ1-4
abundance: NA
d_gene: TRBD1
CDR3nt: TGTGCCAGCACCGACGGTGGGACAGGGGGACGGGAAAAACTGTTTTTT
CDR3aa: CASTDGGTGGREKLFF

v_gene: TRBV10-2
j_gene: TRBJ2-1
abundance: few
d_gene: NA
CDR3nt: TGCGCCAGCACAAGCAACTTATTCTACAATGAGCAGTTCTTC
CDR3aa: CASTSNLFYNEQFF

v_gene: TRBV3-1
j_gene: TRBJ2-2
abundance: NA
d_gene: NA
CDR3nt: TGTGCCAGCAGCCAAGACGGCAGGGTCACCGGGGAGCTGTTTTTT
CDR3aa: CASSQDGRVTGELFF

v_gene: TRBV5-1
j_gene: TRBJ2-3
abundance: many
d_gene: NA
CDR3nt: TGCGCCAGCAGCACTAACGGTAGGGGTCGACTCACAGATACGCAGTATTTT
CDR3aa: CASSTNGRGRLTDTQYF

v_gene: TRBV20-1
j_gene: TRBJ1-5
abundance: many
d_gene: NA
CDR3nt: TGCAGTGCTAGAGATCCCCCTTTGGCCAATCAGCCCCAGCATTTT
CDR3aa: CSARDPPLANQPQHF

v_gene: TRBV4-2
j_gene: TRBJ1-3
abundance: NA
d_gene: NA
CDR3nt: TGTGCCAGCAGCCAAGCTTTTCCAGGACCTGGAAACACCATATATTTT
CDR3aa: CASSQAFPGPGNTIYF

v_gene: TRBV6-1
j_gene: TRBJ1-1
abundance: many
d_gene: NA
CDR3nt: TGTGCCAGCAAGAAGGGAGGAACAAACACTGAAGCTTTCTTT
CDR3aa: CASKKGGTNTEAFF

v_gene: TRBV7-2
j_gene: TRBJ2-5
abundance: few
d_gene: TRBD2
CDR3nt: TGTGCCAGCAGCTTAGCTCTAGCGGGGGGCCAAGAGACCCAGTACTTC
CDR3aa: CASSLALAGGQETQYF

v_gene: TRBV4-1
j_gene: TRBJ1-1
abundance: many
d_gene: NA
CDR3nt: TGCGCCAGCAGCCAAGATCCGGCACCAATGAACACTGAAGCTTTCTTT
CDR3aa: CASSQDPAPMNTEAFF